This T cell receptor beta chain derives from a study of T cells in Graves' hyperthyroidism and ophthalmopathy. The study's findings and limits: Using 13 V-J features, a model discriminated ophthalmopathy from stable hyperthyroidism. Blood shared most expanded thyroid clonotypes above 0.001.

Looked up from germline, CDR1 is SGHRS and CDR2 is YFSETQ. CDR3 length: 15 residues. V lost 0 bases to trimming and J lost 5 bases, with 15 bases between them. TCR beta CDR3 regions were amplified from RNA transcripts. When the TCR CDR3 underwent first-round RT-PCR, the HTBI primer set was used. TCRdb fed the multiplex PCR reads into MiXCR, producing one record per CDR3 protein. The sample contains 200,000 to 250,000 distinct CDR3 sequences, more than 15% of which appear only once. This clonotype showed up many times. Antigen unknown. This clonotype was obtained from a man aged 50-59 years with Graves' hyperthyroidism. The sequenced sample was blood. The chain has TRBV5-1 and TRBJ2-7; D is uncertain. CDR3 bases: TGCGCCAGCAGCTTGGAAGGGTGGCCCGGAAACGAGCAGTACTTC. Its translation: CASSLEGWPGNEQYF. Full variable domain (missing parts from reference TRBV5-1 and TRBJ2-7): KAGVTQTPRYLIKTRGQQVTLSCSPISGHRSVSWYQQTPGQGLQFLFEYFSETQRNKGNFPGRFSGRQFSNSRSEMNVSTLELGDSALYLCASSLEGWPGNEQYFGPGTRLTVT.